Below are 18 T cell receptor beta chains sequenced from a single sample in a study of shared clonotypes between healthy human individuals. Profiling relied on immunoSEQ multiplex PCR, and the TCRdb table lists in-frame clones only, not all of them. The profile covers about 470,000 clones, with around 75% appearing a single time and less than 15% taken by the ten largest. Sequencing used PBMCs. These receptors all stem from a woman aged 40 to 49 in good health. Some clones in this sample may be carry-over from other donors' samples.

As regards this clone: A read error is possible here, since a much larger clone lies one base away. Within the sample, other DNA sequences also encode this same CDR3. The chain uses TRBV7-2 and TRBJ2-2; D uncertain. Germline lookup yields CDR1 SGHTA and CDR2 FQGNSA. This CDR3 is built from 13 residues. Trimming removed 6 bases at V and 6 bases at J, with 11 bases between. The CDR3 DNA is TGTGCCAGCAGTTCAGATTTTGCCGGGGAGCTGTTTTTT. This encodes CASSSDFAGELFF.

This chain links TRBV7-8 with TRBJ1-4, with D possibly matching TRBD1 (6 bases). The germline gives CDR1 SGHVS, CDR2 FQNEAQ. V lost 3 bases, J lost 8 bases, and 13 bases lay in between. The CDR3 extends over 14 amino acids. The CDR3 loop is CASSFPSGAEKLFF. The DNA of the CDR3 is TGTGCCAGCAGCTTCCCATCGGGGGCGGAAAAACTGTTTTTT.

The V gene is TRBV11-3, the J gene TRBJ2-2; 11 bases fit TRBD2. The ends lost 1 base at V and 5 bases at J; junction bases unmatched: 3. This CDR3 has 16 residues. The germline gives CDR1 SGHNT, CDR2 YENEEA. The CDR3 is CASSLGLAGRTGELFF. The CDR3 DNA reads TGTGCCAGCAGCTTAGGACTAGCGGGACGGACCGGGGAGCTGTTTTTT.

This chain uses TRBV30 with TRBJ1-5; D is unclear. This CDR3 is 14 amino acids long. The germline V gene has CDR1 GTSNPN and CDR2 SVGIG (reference sequence). Trimming removed 2 bases from V and 0 bases from J, with 8 bases in between. The CDR3 sequence is CAWSLLSSNQPQHF. As DNA, the CDR3 is TGTGCCTGGAGTCTACTGAGTAGCAATCAGCCCCAGCATTTT.

The chain has TRBV7-9 and TRBJ2-3; 7 nucleotides match TRBD2. The CDR3 totals 17 residues. Germline trimming cut 7 bases from V and 4 bases from J; bases unmatched to any gene: 17. CDR1 is SEHNR, CDR2 FQNEAQ, per germline (reference sequence). In DNA form, the CDR3 reads TGTGCCAGCACGCGCGGAGGACTAGTTGTGAGTTCAGATACGCAGTATTTT. Its protein product is CASTRGGLVVSSDTQYF.

This chain's CDR3 is CASSRGNVGAGELFF. In DNA, the CDR3 is TGCGCCAGCAGTCGGGGCAACGTTGGAGCCGGGGAGCTGTTTTTT. V is TRBV10-1 and J is TRBJ2-2; D may correspond to TRBD1 or TRBD2 (5 bases each). The V gene's germline CDR1 is WNHNN and CDR2 SYGVQD (reference sequence). Trimming left V 5 bases short and J 6 bases short, with 16 bases between. The CDR3 runs 15 residues.

The rearrangement uses TRBV18 and TRBJ1-5; TRBD1 agrees at 8 bases. Trimming at V came to 4 bases and at J to 5 bases, leaving 7 bases not matched to a gene. CDR3 length equals 15 residues. Per the germline V gene, CDR1 is KGHSH and CDR2 is LQKENI. For the CDR3, the DNA is TGTGCCAGCTCACGAGGGACAGGACCCTATCAGCCCCAGCATTTT. It translates to CASSRGTGPYQPQHF.

The rearrangement uses TRBV10-3 and TRBJ2-5; D is tentatively TRBD1 or TRBD2 (5 bases each). The better agreement between TRBJ2-7 and the DNA end casts doubt on the J call. Germline V gene sequence: CDR1 ENHRY, CDR2 SYGVKD. The CDR3 contains 14 residues. This CDR3 reads CAIRSLGTRDEQYF. The CDR3 nucleotides are TGTGCCATCAGGTCACTGGGGACCCGAGACGAGCAGTACTTC.

This clone was counted between two and nine times. This chain connects TRBV6-1 to TRBJ2-7, with 9 bases matching TRBD1. CDR3 size: 14 residues. Germline-derived CDR1 and CDR2 are MNHNS and SASEGT. Losses at the gene ends were 6 bases for V and 2 bases for J; bases not matched to a gene: 5. The CDR3 here is CASRPGQGPYEQYF. As DNA, the CDR3 is TGTGCCAGCAGGCCGGGACAGGGACCCTACGAGCAGTACTTC.

The rearrangement links TRBV29-1 to TRBJ2-1; 11 nucleotides align to TRBD1. The trim removed 6 bases at V and 9 bases at J, leaving 7 bases unmatched. This CDR3 is built from 13 residues. CDR1 and CDR2 (germline): SQVTM, ANQGSEA. The CDR3 bases are TGCAGCGTGGATGGACAGGGGGCGTTTGAGCAGTTCTTC. This sequence encodes CSVDGQGAFEQFF.

The CDR3 protein is CASSSGVTSGIGEQYF. CDR3 sequence (DNA): TGTGCCAGCAGCTCAGGGGTGACTAGCGGGATTGGCGAGCAGTACTTC. The V call is TRBV7-6, the J call TRBJ2-7, with 11 bases fitting TRBD2. Germline V lookup: CDR1 SGHVS, CDR2 FNYEAQ. Trimming removed 4 bases from V and 6 bases from J; junction bases left unmatched: 11. The CDR3 is 16 residues long.

The gene calls are TRBV19 and TRBJ1-2; the D is unclear. Germline V gene lookup returns CDR1 LNHDA and CDR2 SQIVND (reference sequence). The CDR3 is 15 residues long. Trimming cost V 3 bases and J 0 bases, with 11 bases left between them. The CDR3 loop is CASSMAGSSNYGYTF. CDR3 coding DNA: TGTGCCAGTAGTATGGCGGGCAGCTCTAACTATGGCTACACCTTC.

This chain joins TRBV11-1 and TRBJ2-1; unclear D gene. Germline CDR1 is SGHAT and CDR2 is FQDESV (reference sequence). The CDR3 loop spans 13 amino acids. Trimming removed 1 base from V and 6 bases from J, with 7 bases in between. For the CDR3, the DNA is TGTGCCAGCAGCTTAGACCCTACCAATGAGCAGTTCTTC. Translation gives CASSLDPTNEQFF.

This clone came up a few times. The chain carries TRBV28 and TRBJ1-2; D might be TRBD1 (6 bases). Germline CDR1 and CDR2: MDHEN and SYDVKM. V was shortened by 6 bases and J by 4 bases, with 21 bases between the two germline ends. This CDR3 has 16 amino acids. This CDR3 is CASSRGGGEASYGYTF. The CDR3 nucleotides read TGTGCCAGCAGCCGGGGCGGGGGCGAGGCCAGCTATGGCTACACCTTC.

This chain connects TRBV28 to TRBJ2-1; D uncertain. V was clipped by 3 bases and J by 4 bases, with 16 bases between them. Looked up from germline, CDR1 is MDHEN and CDR2 is SYDVKM. This CDR3 is 16 amino acids long. The CDR3 DNA is TGTGCCAGCAGTTTCTTCAGCACCTATAAGTACAATGAGCAGTTCTTC. Its translation: CASSFFSTYKYNEQFF.

V and J are TRBV7-7 and TRBJ2-2, with 7 bases that match TRBD2. The V gene end was trimmed by 1 base and the J gene end by 6 bases; junction bases not matched to a gene: 8. From germline, CDR1 is SSHAT and CDR2 FNYEAQ (reference sequence). This CDR3 has 16 amino acids. The CDR3 region is CASSLVPAGVAGELFF. The DNA of the CDR3 is TGTGCCAGCAGCTTAGTTCCCGCGGGAGTAGCCGGGGAGCTGTTTTTT.

The chain is built from TRBV19 and TRBJ1-1; no reliable D call. The V and J ends lost 4 bases and 4 bases respectively, with 7 bases between them. The CDR3 is 12 residues long. Germline CDR1 reads LNHDA; CDR2 reads SQIVND (reference sequence). Written as DNA, the CDR3 is TGTGCCAGTAGTAGGCTGCGCACTGAAGCTTTCTTT. This codes for CASSRLRTEAFF.

This clone was observed a single time. The chain joins TRBV10-3 to TRBJ1-2; possible D gene TRBD1, 5 bases. Germline lookup yields CDR1 ENHRY and CDR2 SYGVKD. The CDR3 contains 14 residues. Trimming cost V 2 bases and J 5 bases, with 12 bases left between them. In DNA form, the CDR3 reads TGTGCCATCAGTGAGACTCCGGACATTTATGGCTACACCTTC. Its protein product is CAISETPDIYGYTF.